The 13 T cell receptor delta chains listed next were all sequenced from one sample in a study of gammadelta T cells in human blood. TCRdb reapplied CATT to the RT-PCR reads. The sample has a few hundred delta-chain clones; about 23% are singletons. The material sequenced was non-Vgamma9Vdelta2 gamma-delta T cells from infant blood. The receptors were sampled from a human donor.

A note on this clone: A far larger clone is one base from this, pointing to a likely read error. The chain carries TRDV1 and TRDJ1; D not certain. Trimming removed 1 base from V and 0 bases from J, with 24 bases in between. Germline V gene sequence: CDR1 TSWWSYY, CDR2 QGS. The CDR3 sequence is 20 residues long. The CDR3 DNA is TGTGCTCTTGGGGAACCTGTATCGGCACTACAGCCGACGTACACCGATAAACTCATCTTT. It specifies CALGEPVSALQPTYTDKLIF.

This clone is labeled as large (0.1 to 1%). This specimen includes other DNA sequences encoding the same CDR3. This chain joins TRAV29/DV5 and TRDJ1, with TRDD3 matching 9 bases. Germline CDR1 reads NSMFDY; CDR2 reads ISSIKDK. The J segment lost 1 base and the V segment lost 3 bases, leaving 1 base of the junction unmatched. The CDR3 is 13 residues long. The CDR3 DNA reads TGTGCAGCAACTGGGGGATTCACCGATAAACTCATCTTT. Protein: CAATGGFTDKLIF.

Only a few counts were recorded for this clone. A much larger clone differs from this one at a single base, so this may be a read error. The chain uses TRAV38-2/DV8 and TRDJ1; possibly TRDD3 for D (5 bases). Deletions cut 2 bases from V and 2 bases from J, with 13 bases between. This CDR3 has 15 residues. Germline-derived CDR1 and CDR2 are TSESDYY and QEAYKQQN. DNA of the CDR3: TGTGCTTATAGGAGGTCACGGGGGGTAACCGATAAACTCATCTTT. Its protein product is CAYRRSRGVTDKLIF.

By sample fraction, this clone is large. The chain combines TRDV1 with TRDJ1; a weak D match, TRDD2 (6 bases). The germline V gene encodes CDR1 TSWWSYY and CDR2 QGS. V was pared by 4 bases and J by 4 bases, with 22 bases between. The CDR3 extends over 17 amino acids. The chain's CDR3 is CALGVGLPTPSGDKLIF. The CDR3 DNA reads TGTGCTCTTGGGGTTGGCCTTCCCACGCCTTCGGGCGATAAACTCATCTTT.

This clone ranks as large. V usage is TRDV1 and J usage is TRDJ1; 8 bases are a match to TRDD3. With 0 bases clipped from V and 0 bases from J, the junction kept 24 bases outside the gene matches. The germline CDR1 and CDR2 sequences are TSWWSYY and QGS. CDR3 length equals 23 residues. The DNA for the CDR3 is TGTGCTCTTGGGGAACTCTCTAACTCCTACAGGGGACTGGGGGGCATCTACACCGATAAACTCATCTTT. It encodes CALGELSNSYRGLGGIYTDKLIF.

In its sample, this clone was seen a few times. A read error is possible here, since a much larger clone lies one base away. The chain joins TRDV1 to TRDJ1; possible D gene TRDD2, 5 bases. Trimming took 5 bases from V and 8 from J, leaving 18 bases between them. The CDR3 totals 14 residues. The germline gives CDR1 TSWWSYY, CDR2 QGS. The CDR3 region is CALGPTNAYVKLIF. The CDR3, as DNA: TGTGCTCTTGGGCCCACGAACGCCTACGTGAAACTCATCTTT.

The V and J genes are TRDV1 and TRDJ3, with 9 bases fitting TRDD3. After removal of 0 bases from V and 1 base from J, the junction contained 16 bases not matched to a gene. The CDR3 contains 23 residues. Germline V gene lookup returns CDR1 TSWWSYY and CDR2 QGS. CDR3 DNA: TGTGCTCTTGGGGAACTAGAGTCCCTACAGGGGGGATACAGATCCTGGGACACCCGACAGATGTTTTTC. Protein: CALGELESLQGGYRSWDTRQMFF.

In its sample, this clone was seen a few times. This clone may be a read error of a much larger clone one base away. The identical CDR3 is also encoded by other nucleotide sequences in the sample. The chain carries TRDV2 and TRDJ1; 9 nucleotides align to TRDD3. This CDR3 comprises 13 residues. V lost 1 base and J lost 4; bases outside the gene matches: 0. From germline, CDR1 is GEAIGNYY and CDR2 EKD. The CDR3 nucleotides are TGTGCCTGTGACACTGGGGGATACGATAAACTCATCTTT. It translates to CACDTGGYDKLIF.

In its sample, this clone is large (0.1 to 1%). The chain joins TRDV1 to TRDJ1, with TRDD3 matching over 7 bases. This CDR3 is built from 19 residues. With V trimmed by 4 bases and J by 3 bases, 20 bases remained unmatched. Per the germline V gene, CDR1 is TSWWSYY and CDR2 is QGS. CDR3 amino acids: CALGATPLGVSPCADKLIF. The CDR3 bases are TGTGCTCTTGGGGCTACCCCCCTGGGGGTCTCTCCTTGCGCCGATAAACTCATCTTT.

As for this clone: A far larger clone is off by one base, so a read error is likely. Other DNA sequences in this specimen translate into the identical CDR3. The V and J genes are TRAV38-2/DV8 and TRDJ1, with 7 bases matching TRDD3. Germline V gene sequence: CDR1 TSESDYY, CDR2 QEAYKQQN. The CDR3 has 20 residues. V lost 7 bases and J lost 0; bases outside the gene matches: 24. The CDR3 loop is CAYYSSEVLGKPAYTDKLIF. The CDR3 bases are TGTGCTTATTACTCTTCCGAAGTACTGGGGAAACCCGCATACACCGATAAACTCATCTTT.

Note on this clone: With only one base between it and a far larger clone, this is likely a read error. Other DNA sequences in this specimen translate into the identical CDR3. The V and J genes are TRAV29/DV5 and TRDJ1, with 9 bases identical to TRDD3. This CDR3 region has 13 residues. Germline V lookup: CDR1 NSMFDY, CDR2 ISSIKDK. The junction had 5 bases not matched to a gene; V was cut back by 3 bases and J by 5 bases. The CDR3 DNA reads TGTGCAGCAACTGGGGGATTCACTGATAAACTCATCTTT. This encodes CAATGGFTDKLIF.

This clone rates as large. The chain joins TRDV1 to TRDJ1; 8 bases fit TRDD3. Germline trimming cut 6 bases from V and 1 base from J; bases unmatched to any gene: 22. Germline assignment: CDR1 TSWWSYY and CDR2 QGS. The CDR3 length is 20 residues. The CDR3 DNA sequence: TGTGCTCTTGGACTTCTATCCTTCCCAGTACTGGGGGCCTGCACCGATAAACTCATCTTT. Translation: CALGLLSFPVLGACTDKLIF.

This clone is categorized as large. V gene TRDV1 combines with J gene TRDJ1; 9 bases are shared with TRDD2. The V gene's germline CDR1 is TSWWSYY and CDR2 QGS. The trim removed 5 bases at V and 0 bases at J, leaving 16 bases unmatched. CDR3 length: 19 residues. CDR3 DNA: TGTGCTCTTGGGACCCCCTTTCCTTCCTACGGGGGGTACACCGATAAACTCATCTTT. It codes for CALGTPFPSYGGYTDKLIF.